The present TCR beta chain was sequenced within a study of CXCR3-negative and CXCR3-positive naive CD8 T cells. CDR1 is SQVTM, CDR2 ANQGSEA, per germline. CDR3 length: 11 residues. TRB cDNA was prepared as libraries by UMI-labeled 5' RACE. After re-calling the 5' RACE reads, TCRdb lists one entry per CDR3 protein, DNA absent. The sample has about 120,000 distinct CDR3 sequences. With regard to this clonotype: Its antigen is not identified.

Study-wide results and limits: Cryopreservation partially lowered CXCR3 expression, so most assays used fresh PBMCs. Naive subsets did not differ in surface CD5, and the authors estimated TCR strength using properties of the TRB CDR3. Hydrophobicity of TRB CDR3s was greater in CXCR3-positive naive cells than in CXCR3-negative naive cells.

The receptor was derived from a human donor in good health. Some clones in this sample may be carry-over from other donors' samples. The chain carries TRBV29-1 and TRBJ1-3. Sequencing input: naive CXCR3- CD8+ T cells from blood. Subset denoted: CD45RO-CCR7+CD27+CD95- naive CD8+ T cells lacking CXCR3 (TNR3-). CDR3 sequence: CSVESGNTIYF.